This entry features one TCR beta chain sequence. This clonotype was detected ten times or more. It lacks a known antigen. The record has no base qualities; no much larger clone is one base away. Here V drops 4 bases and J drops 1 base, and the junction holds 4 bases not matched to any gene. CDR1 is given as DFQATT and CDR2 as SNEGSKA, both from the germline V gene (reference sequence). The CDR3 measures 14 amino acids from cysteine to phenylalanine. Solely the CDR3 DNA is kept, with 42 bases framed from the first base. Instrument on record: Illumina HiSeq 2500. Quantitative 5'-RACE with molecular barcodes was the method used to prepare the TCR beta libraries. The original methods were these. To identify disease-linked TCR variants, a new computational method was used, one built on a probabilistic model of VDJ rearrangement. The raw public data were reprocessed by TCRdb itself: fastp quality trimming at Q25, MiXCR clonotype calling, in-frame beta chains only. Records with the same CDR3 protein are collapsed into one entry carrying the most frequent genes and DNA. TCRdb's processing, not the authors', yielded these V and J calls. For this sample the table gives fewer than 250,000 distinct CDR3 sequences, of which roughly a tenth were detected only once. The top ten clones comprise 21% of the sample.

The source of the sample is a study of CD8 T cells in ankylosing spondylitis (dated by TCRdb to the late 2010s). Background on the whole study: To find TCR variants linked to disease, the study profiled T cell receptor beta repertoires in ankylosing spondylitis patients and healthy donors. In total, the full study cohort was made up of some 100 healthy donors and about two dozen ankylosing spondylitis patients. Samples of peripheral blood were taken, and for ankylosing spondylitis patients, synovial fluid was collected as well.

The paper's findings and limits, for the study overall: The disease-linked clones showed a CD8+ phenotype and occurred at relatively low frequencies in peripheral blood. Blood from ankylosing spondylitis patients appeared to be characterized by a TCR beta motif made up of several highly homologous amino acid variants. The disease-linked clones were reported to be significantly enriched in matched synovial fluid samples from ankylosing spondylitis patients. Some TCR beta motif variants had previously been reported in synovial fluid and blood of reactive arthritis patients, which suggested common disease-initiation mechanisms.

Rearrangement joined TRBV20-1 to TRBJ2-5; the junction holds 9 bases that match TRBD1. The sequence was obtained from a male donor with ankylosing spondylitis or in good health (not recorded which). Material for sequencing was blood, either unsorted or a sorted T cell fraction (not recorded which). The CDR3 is CSATGTGSQETQYF. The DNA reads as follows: TGCAGTGCTACCGGGACAGGGAGCCAAGAGACCCAGTACTTC.